This section outlines one T cell receptor (beta chain) sequence together with its context. These data come from a study of blood T cell repertoires in COVID-19. Some clones are missing from TCRdb's copy, which holds only in-frame ones; the method was immunoSEQ multiplex PCR. The sample has about 160,000 clones, approximately 82% seen once. This CDR3 is 16 amino acids long. Germline V lookup: CDR1 SGDLS, CDR2 YYNGEE. V lost 0 bases to trimming and J lost 3 bases, with 13 bases between them. The chain recombines TRBV9 with TRBJ2-1; D is uncertain. The source of this sequence is a woman at least 80 years old with active or convalescent COVID-19. Sequencing was carried out using peripheral blood. The CDR3 nucleotides are TGTGCCAGCAGCGTAGGAATAACAGTTTACTACAATGAGCAGTTCTTC. Protein sequence: CASSVGITVYYNEQFF. The complete variable domain, with remaining parts taken from reference TRBV9 and TRBJ2-1, reads DSGVTQTPKHLITATGQRVTLRCSPRSGDLSVYWYQQSLDQGLQFLIQYYNGEERAKGNILERFSAQQFPDLHSELNLSSLELGDSALYFCASSVGITVYYNEQFFGPGTRLTVL.